This T cell receptor (beta chain) was profiled in a study of OX40 agonist ivuxolimab in advanced cancers. Study background: Patients received ivuxolimab, an intravenous treatment, every 2 weeks at 0.01 to 10 mg/kg. From about 23 to 85 years was the age range, with a mean of 60 years, and about 83% were male. Study-wide results and limits: The study observed clonal expansion of CD4+ and CD8+ blood T cells by week 6 at 0.1 to 3.0 mg/kg. Some nonresponders also had low normalized T-cell clonal expansion.

Turning to this clone: The antigen remains unidentified.

The assay was immunoSEQ multiplex PCR, and TCRdb's table has in-frame clones only and misses some. The sample holds roughly 49,000 clones, around 82% seen once. This CDR3 spans 14 amino acids. V shed 5 bases, J shed 4 bases, and the junction held 5 bases outside the gene matches. The V gene's germline CDR1 is LNHDA and CDR2 SQIVND (reference sequence). V gene TRBV19 combines with J gene TRBJ1-1; TRBD1 matches at 9 bases. The TCR comes from an adult with an advanced solid tumor such as melanoma, head and neck, liver or kidney cancer. The sample consisted of CD4+ or CD8+ T cells sorted from blood, taken in a trial of the OX40 agonist ivuxolimab. The CDR3 sequence is CASSLGQGSTEAFF. The CDR3 DNA is TGTGCCAGTAGTTTGGGACAGGGAAGCACTGAAGCTTTCTTT.